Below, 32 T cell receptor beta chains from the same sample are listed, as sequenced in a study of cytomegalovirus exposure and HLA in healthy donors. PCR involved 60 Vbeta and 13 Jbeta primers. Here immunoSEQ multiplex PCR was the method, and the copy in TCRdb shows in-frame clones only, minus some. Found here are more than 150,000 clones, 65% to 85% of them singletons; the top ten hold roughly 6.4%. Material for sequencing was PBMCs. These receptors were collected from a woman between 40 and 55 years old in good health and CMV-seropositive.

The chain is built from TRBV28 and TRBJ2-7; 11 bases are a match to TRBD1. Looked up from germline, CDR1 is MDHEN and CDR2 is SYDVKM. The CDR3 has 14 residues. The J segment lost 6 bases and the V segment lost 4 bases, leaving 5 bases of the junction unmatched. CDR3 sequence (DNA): TGTGCCAGCAGTTCGGTGGGGACAGGGGGCGAGCAGTACTTC. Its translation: CASSSVGTGGEQYF.

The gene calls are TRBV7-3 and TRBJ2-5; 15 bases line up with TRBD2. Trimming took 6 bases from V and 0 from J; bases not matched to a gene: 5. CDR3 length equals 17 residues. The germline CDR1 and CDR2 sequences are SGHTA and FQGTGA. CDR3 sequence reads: CASSQGLAGGNQETQYF. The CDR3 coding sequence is TGTGCCAGCAGTCAAGGACTAGCGGGGGGGAACCAAGAGACCCAGTACTTC.

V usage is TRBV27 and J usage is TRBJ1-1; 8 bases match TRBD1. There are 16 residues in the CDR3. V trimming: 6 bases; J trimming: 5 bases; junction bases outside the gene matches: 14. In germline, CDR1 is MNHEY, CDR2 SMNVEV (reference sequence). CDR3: CASSMTGGQGGTEAFF. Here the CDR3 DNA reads TGTGCCAGCAGCATGACCGGTGGACAGGGTGGGACTGAAGCTTTCTTT.

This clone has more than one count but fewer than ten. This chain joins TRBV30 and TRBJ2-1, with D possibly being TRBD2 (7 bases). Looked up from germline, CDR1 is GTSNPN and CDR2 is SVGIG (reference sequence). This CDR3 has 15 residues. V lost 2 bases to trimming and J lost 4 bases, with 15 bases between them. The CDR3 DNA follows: TGTGCCTGGAGTCGATTCGGGGGGCGGTACAATGAGCAGTTCTTC. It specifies CAWSRFGGRYNEQFF.

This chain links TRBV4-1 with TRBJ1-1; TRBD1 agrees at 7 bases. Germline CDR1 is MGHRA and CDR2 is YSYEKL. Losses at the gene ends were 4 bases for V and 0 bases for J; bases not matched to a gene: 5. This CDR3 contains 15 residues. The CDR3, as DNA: TGCGCCAGCAGCCCTCAGACAGGGTTGAACACTGAAGCTTTCTTT. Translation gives CASSPQTGLNTEAFF.

In DNA, the CDR3 is TGTGCCAGCAGTTTCCCAGGGAACGAGCAGTACTTC. This encodes CASSFPGNEQYF. The chain joins TRBV28 to TRBJ2-7; weak D call: TRBD1 (5 bases). The CDR3 has 12 residues. Trimming left V 3 bases short and J 5 bases short, with 8 bases between. CDR1 and CDR2 from the germline V gene are MDHEN and SYDVKM.

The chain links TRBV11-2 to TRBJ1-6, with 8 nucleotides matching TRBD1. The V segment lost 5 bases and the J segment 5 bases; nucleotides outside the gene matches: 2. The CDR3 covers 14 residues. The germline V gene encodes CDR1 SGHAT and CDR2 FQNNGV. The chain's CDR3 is CASSRTGNNSPLHF. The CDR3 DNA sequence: TGTGCCAGCAGCCGGACAGGGAATAATTCACCCCTCCACTTT.

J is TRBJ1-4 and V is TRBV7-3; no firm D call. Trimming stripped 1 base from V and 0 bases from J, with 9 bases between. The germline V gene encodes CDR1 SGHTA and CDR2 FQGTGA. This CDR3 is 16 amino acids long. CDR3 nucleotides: TGTGCCAGCAGCTTAATGCGAGGGTCAACTAATGAAAAACTGTTTTTT. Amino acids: CASSLMRGSTNEKLFF. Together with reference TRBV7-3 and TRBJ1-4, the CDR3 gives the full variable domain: GAGVSQTPSNKVTEKGKYVELRCDPISGHTALYWYRQSLGQGPEFLIYFQGTGAADDSGLPNDRFFAVRPEGSVSTLKIQRTERGDSAVYLCASSLMRGSTNEKLFFGSGTQLSVL.

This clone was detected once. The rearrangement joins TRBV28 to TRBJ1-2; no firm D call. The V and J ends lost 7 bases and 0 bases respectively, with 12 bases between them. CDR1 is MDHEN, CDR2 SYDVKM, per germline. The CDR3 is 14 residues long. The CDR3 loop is CASNSEGANYGYTF. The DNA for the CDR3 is TGTGCCAGCAATTCCGAGGGCGCTAACTATGGCTACACCTTC.

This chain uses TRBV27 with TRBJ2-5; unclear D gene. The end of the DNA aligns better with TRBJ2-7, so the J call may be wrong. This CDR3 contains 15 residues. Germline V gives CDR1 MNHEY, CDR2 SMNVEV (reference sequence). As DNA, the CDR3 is TGTGCCAGCAGTTTAGCCACACGGGTTCCCTACGAGCAGTACTTC. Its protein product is CASSLATRVPYEQYF.

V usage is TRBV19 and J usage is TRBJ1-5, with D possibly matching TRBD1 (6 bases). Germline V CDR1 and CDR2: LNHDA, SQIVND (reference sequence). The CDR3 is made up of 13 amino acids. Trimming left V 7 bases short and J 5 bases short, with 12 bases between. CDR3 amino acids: CASTQSGDQPQHF. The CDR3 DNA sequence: TGTGCCAGTACCCAGTCAGGGGATCAGCCCCAGCATTTT. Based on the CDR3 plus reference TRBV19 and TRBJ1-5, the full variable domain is DGGITQSPKYLFRKEGQNVTLSCEQNLNHDAMYWYRQDPGQGLRLIYYSQIVNDFQKGDIAEGYSVSREKKESFPLTVTSAQKNPTAFYLCASTQSGDQPQHFGDGTRLSIL.

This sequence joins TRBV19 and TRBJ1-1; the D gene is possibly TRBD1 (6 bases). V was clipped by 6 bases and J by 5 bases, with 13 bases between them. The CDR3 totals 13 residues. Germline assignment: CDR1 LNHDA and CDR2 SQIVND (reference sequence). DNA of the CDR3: TGTGCCAGTAGCACAGGGTGGAGTACTGAAGCTTTCTTT. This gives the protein CASSTGWSTEAFF.

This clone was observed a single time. The CDR3 DNA reads TGTGCCAGCAGTGCCCATCAAAACAGGGCTGACTCACCCCTCCACTTT. Translation gives CASSAHQNRADSPLHF. The V call is TRBV27, the J call TRBJ1-6; D perhaps matches TRBD1 (6 bases). Trimming cost V 5 bases and J 10 bases, with 21 bases left between them. CDR1 is MNHEY, CDR2 SMNVEV, per germline (reference sequence). This CDR3 comprises 16 residues.

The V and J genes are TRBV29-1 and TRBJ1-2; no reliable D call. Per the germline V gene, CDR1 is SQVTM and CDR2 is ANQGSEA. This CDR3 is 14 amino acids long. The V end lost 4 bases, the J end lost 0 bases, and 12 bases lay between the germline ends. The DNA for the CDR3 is TGCAGCGTTGTCGGAACAGTCTCTAACTATGGCTACACCTTC. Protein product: CSVVGTVSNYGYTF.

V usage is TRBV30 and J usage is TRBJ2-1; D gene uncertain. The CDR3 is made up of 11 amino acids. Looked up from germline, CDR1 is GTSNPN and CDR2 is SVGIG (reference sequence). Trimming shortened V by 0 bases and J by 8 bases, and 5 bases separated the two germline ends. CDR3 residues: CAWSVRDEQFF. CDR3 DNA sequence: TGTGCCTGGAGTGTACGCGATGAGCAGTTCTTC. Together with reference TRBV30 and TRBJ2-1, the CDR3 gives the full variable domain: SQTIHQWPATLVQPVGSPLSLECTVEGTSNPNLYWYRQAAGRGLQLLFYSVGIGQISSEVPQNLSASRPQDRQFILSSKKLLLSDSGFYLCAWSVRDEQFFGPGTRLTVL.

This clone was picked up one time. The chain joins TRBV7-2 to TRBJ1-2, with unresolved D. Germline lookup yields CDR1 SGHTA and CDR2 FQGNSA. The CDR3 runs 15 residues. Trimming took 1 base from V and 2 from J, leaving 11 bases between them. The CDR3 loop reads CASSLVVSENYGYTF. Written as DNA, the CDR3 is TGTGCCAGCAGCTTAGTGGTCAGTGAAAACTATGGCTACACCTTC.

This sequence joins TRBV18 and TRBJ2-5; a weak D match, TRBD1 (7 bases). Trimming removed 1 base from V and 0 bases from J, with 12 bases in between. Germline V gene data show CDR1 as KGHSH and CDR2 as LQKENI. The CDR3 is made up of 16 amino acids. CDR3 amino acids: CASSPLSGGYQETQYF. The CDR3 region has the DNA TGTGCCAGCTCACCACTTTCAGGGGGGTACCAAGAGACCCAGTACTTC.

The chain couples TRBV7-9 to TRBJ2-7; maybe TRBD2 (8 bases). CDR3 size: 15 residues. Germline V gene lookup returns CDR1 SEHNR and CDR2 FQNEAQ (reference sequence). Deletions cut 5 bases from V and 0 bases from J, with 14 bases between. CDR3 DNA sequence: TGTGCCAGCAGCCGGGAGGGACAGAGCTCCTACGAGCAGTACTTC. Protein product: CASSREGQSSYEQYF.

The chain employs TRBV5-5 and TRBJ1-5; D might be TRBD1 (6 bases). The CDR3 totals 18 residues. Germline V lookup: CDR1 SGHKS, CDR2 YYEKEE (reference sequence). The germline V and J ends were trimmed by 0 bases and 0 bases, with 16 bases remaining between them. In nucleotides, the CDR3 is TGTGCCAGCAGCTTGGAGGGTTGGGGGGGGGCTAGCAATCAGCCCCAGCATTTT. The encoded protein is CASSLEGWGGASNQPQHF.

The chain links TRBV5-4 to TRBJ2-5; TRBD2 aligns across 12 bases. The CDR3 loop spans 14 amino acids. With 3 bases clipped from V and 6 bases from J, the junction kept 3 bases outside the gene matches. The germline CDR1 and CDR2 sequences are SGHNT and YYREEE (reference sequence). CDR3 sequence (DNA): TGTGCCAGCAGCTCTGGACTAGCGGGGAAGACCCAGTACTTC. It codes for CASSSGLAGKTQYF.

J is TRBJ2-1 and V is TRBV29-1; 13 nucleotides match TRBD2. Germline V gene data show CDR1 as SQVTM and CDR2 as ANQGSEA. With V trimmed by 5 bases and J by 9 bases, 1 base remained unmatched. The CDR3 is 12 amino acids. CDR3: CSVRTSGGEQFF. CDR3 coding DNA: TGCAGCGTTCGGACTAGCGGGGGTGAGCAGTTCTTC.

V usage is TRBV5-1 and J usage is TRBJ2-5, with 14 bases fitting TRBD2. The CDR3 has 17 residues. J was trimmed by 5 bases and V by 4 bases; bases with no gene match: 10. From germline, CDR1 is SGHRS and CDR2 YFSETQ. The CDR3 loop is CASSPGTSGGVGETQYF. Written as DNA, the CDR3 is TGCGCCAGCAGCCCGGGGACTAGCGGGGGCGTAGGGGAGACCCAGTACTTC.

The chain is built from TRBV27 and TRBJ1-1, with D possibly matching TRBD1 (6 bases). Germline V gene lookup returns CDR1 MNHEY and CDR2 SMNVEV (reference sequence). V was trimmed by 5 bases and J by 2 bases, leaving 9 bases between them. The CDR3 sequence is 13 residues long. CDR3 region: CASSIRGNTEAFF. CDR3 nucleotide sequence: TGTGCCAGCAGTATCAGGGGAAACACTGAAGCTTTCTTT.

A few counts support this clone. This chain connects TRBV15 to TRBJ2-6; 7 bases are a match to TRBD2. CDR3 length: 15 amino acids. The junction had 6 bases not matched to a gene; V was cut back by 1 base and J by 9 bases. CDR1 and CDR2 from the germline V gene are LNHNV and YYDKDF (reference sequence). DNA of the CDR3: TGTGCCACCAGCAGAGGTGGGGGGGAGGTCAACGTCCTGACTTTC. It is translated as CATSRGGGEVNVLTF.

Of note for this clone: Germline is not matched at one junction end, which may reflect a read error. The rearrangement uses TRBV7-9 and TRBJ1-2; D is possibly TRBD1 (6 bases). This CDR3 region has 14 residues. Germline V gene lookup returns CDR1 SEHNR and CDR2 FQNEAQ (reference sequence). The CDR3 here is CSSSPWGPGDGYTF. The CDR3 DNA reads TGTTCCAGCAGCCCCTGGGGTCCAGGGGATGGCTACACCTTC.

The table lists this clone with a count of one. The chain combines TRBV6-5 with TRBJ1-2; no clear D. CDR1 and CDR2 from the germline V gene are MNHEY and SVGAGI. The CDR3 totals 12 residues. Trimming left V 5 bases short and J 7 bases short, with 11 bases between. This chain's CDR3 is CASSRPTGGYTF. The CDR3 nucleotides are TGTGCCAGCAGTCGTCCCACCGGTGGCTACACCTTC.

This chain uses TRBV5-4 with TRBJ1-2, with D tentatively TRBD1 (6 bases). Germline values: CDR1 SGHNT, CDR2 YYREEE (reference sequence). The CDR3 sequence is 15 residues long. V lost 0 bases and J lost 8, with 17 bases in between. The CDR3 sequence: CASSLAVGGARGYTF. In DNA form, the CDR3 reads TGTGCCAGCAGCTTGGCCGTGGGGGGGGCGAGGGGCTACACCTTC.

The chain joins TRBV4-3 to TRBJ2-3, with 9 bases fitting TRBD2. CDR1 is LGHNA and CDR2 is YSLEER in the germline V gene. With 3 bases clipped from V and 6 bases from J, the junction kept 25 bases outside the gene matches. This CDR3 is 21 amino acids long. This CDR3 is CASSQGGRKRGANPQRDTQYF. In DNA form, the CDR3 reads TGCGCCAGCAGCCAGGGCGGTCGGAAGCGGGGGGCCAACCCACAGAGGGATACGCAGTATTTT.

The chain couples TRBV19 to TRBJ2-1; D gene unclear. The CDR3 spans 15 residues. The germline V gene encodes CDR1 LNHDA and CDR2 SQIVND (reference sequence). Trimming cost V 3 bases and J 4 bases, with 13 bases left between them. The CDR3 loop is CASSIQVGQYNEQFF. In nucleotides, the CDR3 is TGTGCCAGTAGTATCCAGGTGGGCCAGTACAATGAGCAGTTCTTC.

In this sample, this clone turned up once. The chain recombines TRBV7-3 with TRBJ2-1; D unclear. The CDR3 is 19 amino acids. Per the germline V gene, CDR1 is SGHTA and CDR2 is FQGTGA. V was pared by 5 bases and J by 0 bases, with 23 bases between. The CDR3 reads CASSQETRYARSSYNEQFF. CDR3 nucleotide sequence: TGTGCCAGCAGCCAAGAAACCCGTTACGCGAGGAGCTCCTACAATGAGCAGTTCTTC.

CDR3 sequence: CASSFYSGGPGELFF. The CDR3 DNA reads as TGTGCCAGCAGCTTTTACTCGGGGGGGCCAGGGGAGCTGTTTTTT. The chain carries TRBV7-2 and TRBJ2-2, with TRBD2 identical over 8 bases. CDR3 length: 15 residues. V lost 3 bases, J lost 8 bases, and 8 bases stayed unmatched. CDR1 is SGHTA and CDR2 is FQGNSA in the germline V gene.

The CDR3 sequence: CASKGQALGGYGYTF. Here the CDR3 DNA reads TGTGCCAGCAAGGGACAGGCCCTCGGTGGATATGGCTACACCTTC. The chain combines TRBV6-6 with TRBJ1-2; 8 bases are shared with TRBD1. The CDR3 length is 15 residues. Per germline, CDR1 MNHNY and CDR2 SVGAGI (reference sequence). V lost 7 bases to trimming and J lost 5 bases; unmatched junction nucleotides: 12.